A selection of T cell receptor beta chains follows, all from one sample in a study of cytomegalovirus exposure and HLA in healthy donors. TCRdb keeps only in-frame clones here, not all; method: immunoSEQ multiplex PCR. The sample includes about 210,000 clones, roughly 84% of them seen just once. The sequenced material came from PBMCs. These receptor sequences come from a girl under 10 years old in good health and CMV-seronegative. CDR3s leave out the opening cysteine and the closing phenylalanine or tryptophan. Each record gives: CDR3 protein, V gene, J gene.

CDR3aa: ASSESTTYTDTQY; v_gene: TRBV10-1; j_gene: TRBJ2-3
CDR3aa: ASSEARRDGYT; v_gene: TRBV6-1; j_gene: TRBJ1-2
CDR3aa: SVGAQGTDTQY; v_gene: TRBV29-1; j_gene: TRBJ2-3
CDR3aa: ASSSGDSTYGYT; v_gene: TRBV5-5; j_gene: TRBJ1-2
CDR3aa: ASSLPWNTEAF; v_gene: TRBV7-9; j_gene: TRBJ1-1
CDR3aa: ASSRIGGPTEAF; v_gene: TRBV6-1; j_gene: TRBJ1-1
CDR3aa: ASSEIAGGLDEQF; v_gene: TRBV6-4; j_gene: TRBJ2-1
CDR3aa: ASTSHLGGTEAF; v_gene: TRBV6-6; j_gene: TRBJ1-1
CDR3aa: ASSEPGQGVTQY; v_gene: TRBV25-1; j_gene: TRBJ2-5
CDR3aa: ASSLGQPYEQY; v_gene: TRBV6-5; j_gene: TRBJ2-7
CDR3aa: ASSLQTRDTQY; v_gene: TRBV7-2; j_gene: TRBJ2-3